These T cell receptor beta chains were read from a single sample in a study of blood T cell repertoires in COVID-19. Measured with immunoSEQ multiplex PCR; TCRdb has only the in-frame clones, and not every one. The sample records approximately 150,000 clones, less than 80% being singletons. Sequenced input: PBMCs or T cells enriched from blood (not recorded which). The receptors originated from a woman aged 70-85 years in a cohort exposed to, infected with or recovered from COVID-19 (not recorded which). CDR3s include the opening cysteine and the closing phenylalanine or tryptophan. The D gene is left open where the match is weak. A clone size is listed for some rows: how often the clone was seen (once, few, many), or a class if it is expanded.

J gene: TRBJ2-1
D gene: TRBD1
V gene: TRBV18
clone size: -
CDR3 DNA: TGTGCCAGCTCACCATGGACAGGGGACAATGAGCAGTTCTTC
CDR3 protein: CASSPWTGDNEQFF

J gene: TRBJ1-3
D gene: -
V gene: TRBV11-3
clone size: -
CDR3 DNA: TGTGCCAGCAGCCCAGGGCGGGGTGCACGAGGAAACACCATATATTTT
CDR3 protein: CASSPGRGARGNTIYF

J gene: TRBJ1-3
D gene: TRBD1
V gene: TRBV10-3
clone size: -
CDR3 DNA: TGTACCGCCACAGGGGGCGCTTCTGGAAACACCATATATTTT
CDR3 protein: CTATGGASGNTIYF

J gene: TRBJ2-7
D gene: TRBD2
V gene: TRBV7-6
clone size: -
CDR3 DNA: TGTGCCAGCAGCCCGCTAGCGGGAGACTACGAGCAGTACTTC
CDR3 protein: CASSPLAGDYEQYF

J gene: TRBJ2-3
D gene: -
V gene: TRBV10-3
clone size: once
CDR3 DNA: TGTGCCATCAGTGCAACCTCCCGCACGGGGACAGATACGCAGTATTTT
CDR3 protein: CAISATSRTGTDTQYF

J gene: TRBJ1-1
D gene: TRBD1
V gene: TRBV6-5
clone size: -
CDR3 DNA: TGTGCCAGCAGTTACGTTGGACAGGGAGGCACTGAAGCTTTCTTT
CDR3 protein: CASSYVGQGGTEAFF

J gene: TRBJ1-2
D gene: TRBD1
V gene: TRBV4-3
clone size: -
CDR3 DNA: TGCGCCAGCAGCCAAGACCGGACAGGGGTACGAGGCTACACCTTC
CDR3 protein: CASSQDRTGVRGYTF

J gene: TRBJ1-1
D gene: TRBD1
V gene: TRBV28
clone size: many
CDR3 DNA: TGTGCCAGCAGTGGAAGAGCCGGGACAGAGATGAACACTGAAGCTTTCTTT
CDR3 protein: CASSGRAGTEMNTEAFF

J gene: TRBJ2-7
D gene: -
V gene: TRBV2
clone size: -
CDR3 DNA: TGTGCCAGCGAGACAGGCGACCGTACGGGGCAGTACTTC
CDR3 protein: CASETGDRTGQYF

J gene: TRBJ1-3
D gene: -
V gene: TRBV7-9
clone size: -
CDR3 DNA: TGTGCCAGCAGCTTAGGGGCAGGCTCTGGAAACACCATATATTTT
CDR3 protein: CASSLGAGSGNTIYF

J gene: TRBJ1-1
D gene: -
V gene: TRBV9
clone size: few
CDR3 DNA: TGTGCCAGCAGCGTAGGGATATGGGGGGAAATGAACACTGAAGCTTTCTTT
CDR3 protein: CASSVGIWGEMNTEAFF

J gene: TRBJ1-5
D gene: TRBD1
V gene: TRBV5-1
clone size: -
CDR3 DNA: TGCGCCAGCAGCTTGGGACAGGGTCGCAATCAGCCCCAGCATTTT
CDR3 protein: CASSLGQGRNQPQHF

J gene: TRBJ2-1
D gene: -
V gene: TRBV9
clone size: once
CDR3 DNA: TGTGCCAGCAGCGTAGGGGCCAATGAGCAGTTCTTC
CDR3 protein: CASSVGANEQFF

J gene: TRBJ2-7
D gene: TRBD2
V gene: TRBV28
clone size: -
CDR3 DNA: TGTGCCAGCAGTTTACTGGGGACTAGCGGGGACTACGAGCAGTACTTC
CDR3 protein: CASSLLGTSGDYEQYF

J gene: TRBJ2-7
D gene: TRBD2
V gene: TRBV28
clone size: -
CDR3 DNA: TGTGCCAGCAGTTTACCAGCGGGAGCGGTAGAGCAGTACTTC
CDR3 protein: CASSLPAGAVEQYF

J gene: TRBJ1-1
D gene: -
V gene: TRBV4-1
clone size: -
CDR3 DNA: TGCGCCAGCAGCCAAGACTTGCCCAGGAACACTGAAGCTTTCTTT
CDR3 protein: CASSQDLPRNTEAFF

J gene: TRBJ2-7
D gene: -
V gene: TRBV6-5
clone size: -
CDR3 DNA: TGTGCCAGCGGTAGGATTTCGGGGGTAGCGGTCGAGCAGTACTTC
CDR3 protein: CASGRISGVAVEQYF

J gene: TRBJ1-5
D gene: -
V gene: TRBV7-8
clone size: -
CDR3 DNA: TGTGCCAGCAGCGGCCGGGACTCTAATCAGCCCCAGCATTTT
CDR3 protein: CASSGRDSNQPQHF

J gene: TRBJ1-1
D gene: TRBD1
V gene: TRBV28
clone size: -
CDR3 DNA: TGTGCCAGCAGTCCCTCAGGGGGCATGGGCACTGAAGCTTTCTTT
CDR3 protein: CASSPSGGMGTEAFF

J gene: TRBJ1-5
D gene: -
V gene: TRBV7-2
clone size: -
CDR3 DNA: TGTGCCAGCAGCTTAGGGCCGGGGGGCAATCAGCCCCAGCATTTT
CDR3 protein: CASSLGPGGNQPQHF

J gene: TRBJ2-3
D gene: TRBD2
V gene: TRBV30
clone size: few
CDR3 DNA: TGTGCCTGGAGTCGAGCGGGAGTATGGACAGATACGCAGTATTTT
CDR3 protein: CAWSRAGVWTDTQYF

J gene: TRBJ2-5
D gene: TRBD2
V gene: TRBV6-1
clone size: -
CDR3 DNA: TGTGCCAGCAGTGAACTAGCGGGAGGGCAAGAGACCCAGTACTTC
CDR3 protein: CASSELAGGQETQYF

J gene: TRBJ1-2
D gene: TRBD1
V gene: TRBV28
clone size: -
CDR3 DNA: TGTGCCAGCAGACCCCACAGGGGAGCGGATGGCTACACCTTC
CDR3 protein: CASRPHRGADGYTF

J gene: TRBJ2-3
D gene: -
V gene: TRBV7-3
clone size: once
CDR3 DNA: TGTGCCAGCAGCCGGGACCACGGGGGAGATACGCAGTATTTT
CDR3 protein: CASSRDHGGDTQYF

J gene: TRBJ2-4
D gene: -
V gene: TRBV5-4
clone size: once
CDR3 DNA: TGTGCCAGCAGCTTCTGGCTAGAAACGGGTATTCAGTACTTC
CDR3 protein: CASSFWLETGIQYF

J gene: TRBJ1-4
D gene: -
V gene: TRBV5-1
clone size: -
CDR3 DNA: TGCGCCAGCAGCGCCTCGACAGGCGAGAATGAAAAACTGTTTTTT
CDR3 protein: CASSASTGENEKLFF

J gene: TRBJ1-1
D gene: -
V gene: TRBV2
clone size: -
CDR3 DNA: TGTGCCAGTACACAGGACATGAACACTGAAGCTTTCTTT
CDR3 protein: CASTQDMNTEAFF

J gene: TRBJ2-1
D gene: TRBD2
V gene: TRBV2
clone size: -
CDR3 DNA: TGTGCCAGCAACCCCGTAGCGGGGAATGAGCAGTTCTTC
CDR3 protein: CASNPVAGNEQFF

J gene: TRBJ1-3
D gene: -
V gene: TRBV5-1
clone size: once
CDR3 DNA: TGCGCCAGCAGCTCAGGGGTGCTTGGAAACACCATATATTTT
CDR3 protein: CASSSGVLGNTIYF

J gene: TRBJ1-1
D gene: -
V gene: TRBV4-2
clone size: -
CDR3 DNA: TGTGCCAGCAGCGAGACCCAGAGCGGCGGCACTGAAGCTTTCTTT
CDR3 protein: CASSETQSGGTEAFF

J gene: TRBJ2-5
D gene: -
V gene: TRBV28
clone size: -
CDR3 DNA: TGTGCCAGCAGCACGTTCCCCGTCGAGGCGGCCGGGAAAGAGACCCAGTACTTC
CDR3 protein: CASSTFPVEAAGKETQYF

J gene: TRBJ2-1
D gene: TRBD1
V gene: TRBV10-3
clone size: -
CDR3 DNA: TGTGCCATCAGTGAATACTTTGACAGGGGGCAGTTCTTC
CDR3 protein: CAISEYFDRGQFF

J gene: TRBJ1-2
D gene: -
V gene: TRBV10-3
clone size: -
CDR3 DNA: TGTGCCATCATGGAATATCAGGGCTTGGGCTACACCTTC
CDR3 protein: CAIMEYQGLGYTF

J gene: TRBJ2-3
D gene: TRBD2
V gene: TRBV5-4
clone size: -
CDR3 DNA: TGTGCCAGCAGCTTGGAACTAGCGGGCACAGATACGCAGTATTTT
CDR3 protein: CASSLELAGTDTQYF

J gene: TRBJ1-1
D gene: -
V gene: TRBV6-5
clone size: -
CDR3 DNA: TGTGCCAGCAGTTACTCGTTTCAGAACACTGAAGCTTTCTTT
CDR3 protein: CASSYSFQNTEAFF

J gene: TRBJ2-1
D gene: TRBD2
V gene: TRBV5-5
clone size: once
CDR3 DNA: TGTGCCAGCAGCCCGCAGGCGGGAGGCTACAATGAGCAGTTCTTC
CDR3 protein: CASSPQAGGYNEQFF

J gene: TRBJ1-4
D gene: TRBD1
V gene: TRBV28
clone size: -
CDR3 DNA: TGTGCCAGCAGGATGACAGGGGTTGGTGAAAAACTGTTTTTT
CDR3 protein: CASRMTGVGEKLFF

J gene: TRBJ1-2
D gene: TRBD1
V gene: TRBV6-5
clone size: -
CDR3 DNA: TGTGCCAGCAGAGAGACAGGGTTTAACTATGGCTACACCTTC
CDR3 protein: CASRETGFNYGYTF

J gene: TRBJ2-1
D gene: -
V gene: TRBV11-2
clone size: -
CDR3 DNA: TGTGCCAGCAGCCCCGCCGGAGGATACAATGAGCAGTTCTTC
CDR3 protein: CASSPAGGYNEQFF

J gene: TRBJ1-5
D gene: -
V gene: TRBV2
clone size: -
CDR3 DNA: TGTGCCAGCATGGGTGTGGGCGATCAGCCCCAGCATTTT
CDR3 protein: CASMGVGDQPQHF

J gene: TRBJ1-2
D gene: TRBD1
V gene: TRBV3-1/TRBV3-2
clone size: -
CDR3 DNA: TGTGCCAGCAGCCAGTCCGGGACAGGGCACTATGGCTACACCTTC
CDR3 protein: CASSQSGTGHYGYTF

J gene: TRBJ1-3
D gene: -
V gene: TRBV5-1
clone size: -
CDR3 DNA: TGCGCCAGCAGCTTGGGGCTCTCTGGAAACACCATATATTTT
CDR3 protein: CASSLGLSGNTIYF

J gene: TRBJ2-1
D gene: -
V gene: TRBV5-8
clone size: -
CDR3 DNA: TGTGCCAGCACCATTGTAGCGGTGAGCTCCTACAATGAGCAGTTCTTC
CDR3 protein: CASTIVAVSSYNEQFF

J gene: TRBJ1-4
D gene: -
V gene: TRBV5-8
clone size: once
CDR3 DNA: TGTGCCAGTATACTAGTTATCGCAACTAATGAAAAACTGTTTTTT
CDR3 protein: CASILVIATNEKLFF

J gene: TRBJ2-4
D gene: -
V gene: TRBV27
clone size: -
CDR3 DNA: TGTGCCAGCAGCGGACACTTAGCCAAAAACATTCAGTACTTC
CDR3 protein: CASSGHLAKNIQYF

J gene: TRBJ2-7
D gene: TRBD2
V gene: TRBV7-2
clone size: -
CDR3 DNA: TGTGCCAGCACCCTAGCGGGAGGGCCGTACGAGCAGTACTTC
CDR3 protein: CASTLAGGPYEQYF

J gene: TRBJ2-1
D gene: -
V gene: TRBV2
clone size: few
CDR3 DNA: TGTGCCAGCAGTGAAACTAGCAGCTACAATGAGCAGTTCTTC
CDR3 protein: CASSETSSYNEQFF

J gene: TRBJ2-7
D gene: TRBD2
V gene: TRBV16
clone size: -
CDR3 DNA: TGTGCCAGCAGCCAATCCAGGACTAGCGGCAAGTACGAGCAGTACTTC
CDR3 protein: CASSQSRTSGKYEQYF

J gene: TRBJ1-2
D gene: -
V gene: TRBV28
clone size: -
CDR3 DNA: TGTGCCAGCAGTTTAGGGCAGGGCTACGGCTACACCTTC
CDR3 protein: CASSLGQGYGYTF

J gene: TRBJ1-6
D gene: TRBD1
V gene: TRBV29-1
clone size: -
CDR3 DNA: TGCAGCGTCGGACAGGGCGATAATTCACCCCTCCACTTT
CDR3 protein: CSVGQGDNSPLHF

J gene: TRBJ2-5
D gene: -
V gene: TRBV19
clone size: -
CDR3 DNA: TGTGCCAGCCGGGACATTATCGAAAAAGAGACCCAGTACTTC
CDR3 protein: CASRDIIEKETQYF

J gene: TRBJ2-7
D gene: TRBD1
V gene: TRBV5-4
clone size: -
CDR3 DNA: TGTGCCAGCAGCTTGGATAGGGGGCATCGATCCGAGCAGTACTTC
CDR3 protein: CASSLDRGHRSEQYF

J gene: TRBJ1-2
D gene: -
V gene: TRBV9
clone size: -
CDR3 DNA: TGTGCCAGCAGCGGAGGGCCGAACTATGGCTACACCTTC
CDR3 protein: CASSGGPNYGYTF

J gene: TRBJ2-2
D gene: -
V gene: TRBV12-3/TRBV12-4
clone size: -
CDR3 DNA: TGTGCCAGCAGTTTAACCTACGGCGGGGAGCTGTTTTTT
CDR3 protein: CASSLTYGGELFF

J gene: TRBJ2-7
D gene: TRBD2
V gene: TRBV4-1
clone size: few
CDR3 DNA: TGCGCCAGCAGCCAAATTACGACTAGCGGGAAATCCGAGCAGTACTTC
CDR3 protein: CASSQITTSGKSEQYF

J gene: TRBJ2-2
D gene: -
V gene: TRBV5-1
clone size: -
CDR3 DNA: TGCGCCAGCAGCTTGGCGGTGAACACCGGGGAGCTGTTTTTT
CDR3 protein: CASSLAVNTGELFF

J gene: TRBJ1-3
D gene: -
V gene: TRBV7-2
clone size: -
CDR3 DNA: TGTGCCAGCAGCTTAGGAGTACAGTACATCGGAAACACCATATATTTT
CDR3 protein: CASSLGVQYIGNTIYF

J gene: TRBJ1-1
D gene: -
V gene: TRBV27
clone size: -
CDR3 DNA: TGTGCCAGCAGACAGCTAATGAACACTGAAGCTTTCTTT
CDR3 protein: CASRQLMNTEAFF

J gene: TRBJ1-1
D gene: -
V gene: TRBV5-1
clone size: -
CDR3 DNA: TGCGCCAGCAGCCGGAGCTACGTAGCCCTGAACACTGAAGCTTTCTTT
CDR3 protein: CASSRSYVALNTEAFF

J gene: TRBJ2-3
D gene: -
V gene: TRBV7-2
clone size: -
CDR3 DNA: TGTGCCAGCAGCTTAGCGTACGGGGGAGCAATGGATACGCAGTATTTT
CDR3 protein: CASSLAYGGAMDTQYF